These 32 T cell receptor beta chains were all obtained from the same sample, sequenced in a study of T cells in tuberculosis. Sorting used thawed, overnight-rested PBMC stained with anti-CD3, a viability dye and GMM-loaded CD1B tetramer. C32 glucose monomycolate from Rhodococcus equi was loaded onto the CD1B tetramers. Clones were sequenced by immunoSEQ multiplex PCR, and TCRdb holds only the in-frame ones, with some missing. The sample records 88,000 or so clones, roughly 93% being singletons. The sequencing input was CD1b-GMM tetramer-negative cells sorted from PBMCs. Receptors originate from an adult woman with latent tuberculosis.

The chain is built from TRBV11-2 and TRBJ2-2; weak D call: TRBD2 (6 bases). Trimming took off 1 base at V and 4 bases at J, with 13 bases between the two ends. The CDR3 covers 16 residues. CDR1 is SGHAT, CDR2 FQNNGV, per germline. The CDR3 DNA follows: TGTGCCAGCAGCTTAGCAGGCGGGGTTTTCACCGGGGAGCTGTTTTTT. Protein product: CASSLAGGVFTGELFF.

The gene calls are TRBV29-1 and TRBJ2-3, with TRBD2 identical over 7 bases. The length of the CDR3 is 14 residues. CDR1 and CDR2 from the germline V gene are SQVTM and ANQGSEA. V gave up 3 bases and J gave up 2 bases; unmatched junction bases: 5. In nucleotides, the CDR3 is TGCAGCGTTGACCGAGCGGGAACCACAGATACGCAGTATTTT. Its protein product is CSVDRAGTTDTQYF.

Written as DNA, the CDR3 is TGTGCCAGCACTCAAATGACAGGTGTTGGGGAGCAGTACGTC. It yields the protein CASTQMTGVGEQYV. The chain is built from TRBV6-1 and TRBJ2-7, with a tentative D call TRBD1 (6 bases). Germline CDR1 reads MNHNS; CDR2 reads SASEGT. The CDR3 has 14 residues. The V and J ends lost 7 bases and 7 bases respectively, with 20 bases between them.

V is TRBV7-3 and J is TRBJ2-2; weak D call: TRBD2 (5 bases). CDR1 SGHTA and CDR2 FQGTGA come from the germline V gene. V lost 3 bases to trimming and J lost 5 bases, with 10 bases between them. CDR3 length: 14 amino acids. The CDR3 here is CASSLLAWTGELFF. The DNA for the CDR3 is TGTGCCAGCAGCTTGCTAGCTTGGACCGGGGAGCTGTTTTTT.

V is TRBV5-1 and J is TRBJ2-1; no clear D gene. V lost 7 bases to trimming and J lost 0 bases, with 17 bases between them. Germline lookup yields CDR1 SGHRS and CDR2 YFSETQ. The CDR3 runs 16 residues. The CDR3 reads CASAPRRLGSYNEQFF. DNA of the CDR3: TGCGCCAGCGCCCCGAGGCGGCTGGGCTCCTACAATGAGCAGTTCTTC. Based on the CDR3 plus reference TRBV5-1 and TRBJ2-1, the full variable domain is KAGVTQTPRYLIKTRGQQVTLSCSPISGHRSVSWYQQTPGQGLQFLFEYFSETQRNKGNFPGRFSGRQFSNSRSEMNVSTLELGDSALYLCASAPRRLGSYNEQFFGPGTRLTVL.

The V call is TRBV5-6, the J call TRBJ2-2; 9 bases align to TRBD1. Losses at the gene ends were 0 bases for V and 2 bases for J; bases not matched to a gene: 8. Per the germline V gene, CDR1 is SGHDT and CDR2 is YYEEEE. The CDR3 sequence is 18 residues long. CDR3 in DNA: TGTGCCAGCAGCTTGGAGTCCCGGACAGGGGACAACACCGGGGAGCTGTTTTTT. Amino acid sequence: CASSLESRTGDNTGELFF.

This clone appeared once. The chain employs TRBV11-2 and TRBJ1-1; D gene ambiguous. Per the germline V gene, CDR1 is SGHAT and CDR2 is FQNNGV. This CDR3 comprises 15 residues. V dropped 5 bases and J dropped 7 bases, with 20 bases sitting between them. The DNA for the CDR3 is TGTGCCAGCAGCCCCCGACATATTCGAGATGATGAAGCTTTCTTT. Encoded protein: CASSPRHIRDDEAFF.

This rearrangement joins TRBV21-1 to TRBJ2-2; TRBD1 is the table's D call, not checked against the DNA. TRBV21-1 is described as a pseudogene. This CDR3 has 15 amino acids. The CDR3 DNA follows: TGTGCCATCAAGGGCAGGGGGCCGTTCACCGGGGAGCTGTTTTTT. Its protein product is CAIKGRGPFTGELFF.

The V and J genes are TRBV27 and TRBJ1-2; 9 bases agree with TRBD1. Losses at the gene ends were 3 bases for V and 6 bases for J; bases not matched to a gene: 8. The CDR3 contains 15 residues. Germline V gene data show CDR1 as MNHEY and CDR2 as SMNVEV (reference sequence). The CDR3 protein is CASSFQGTGRNGYTF. CDR3 nucleotides: TGTGCCAGCAGTTTTCAAGGGACAGGGCGAAATGGCTACACCTTC.

The CDR3 loop reads CASSPAPGTNTEAFF. CDR3 in DNA: TGTGCCAGCAGCCCGGCTCCAGGTACAAACACTGAAGCTTTCTTT. This chain links TRBV11-2 with TRBJ1-1; unclear D gene. The ends were cut back, 5 bases at V and 2 bases at J, with 15 bases in the middle. The CDR3 runs 15 residues. Per germline, CDR1 SGHAT and CDR2 FQNNGV.

This chain uses TRBV5-1 with TRBJ2-2, with TRBD2 as a possible D gene (7 bases). The CDR3 is made up of 18 amino acids. With 4 bases removed from V and 4 bases from J, the gap between germline ends came to 23 bases. Germline V gene lookup returns CDR1 SGHRS and CDR2 YFSETQ. The CDR3 region has the DNA TGCGCCAGCAGCGACATCCCGGGGGGACACCTAACCACCGGGGAGCTGTTTTTT. Amino acid sequence: CASSDIPGGHLTTGELFF.

This sequence joins TRBV11-2 and TRBJ2-1; a weak D match, TRBD1 (6 bases). From germline, CDR1 is SGHAT and CDR2 FQNNGV. The CDR3 is made up of 18 amino acids. Trimming pared 4 bases from V and 9 bases from J, leaving 28 bases between. DNA of the CDR3: TGTGCCAGCAGCTCGATAATTACAGGGCCCGTAGCTATCAGTGAGCAGTTCTTC. It encodes CASSSIITGPVAISEQFF.

This sequence joins TRBV29-1 and TRBJ2-2, with 7 bases lining up with TRBD1. CDR3 size: 18 residues. CDR1 and CDR2 from the germline V gene are SQVTM and ANQGSEA. V dropped 5 bases and J dropped 4; count of bases not matched to a gene: 19. The CDR3 protein is CSVSGFGSAPGGTGELFF. The CDR3 nucleotides are TGCAGCGTTTCAGGCTTTGGTTCTGCGCCAGGGGGCACCGGGGAGCTGTTTTTT.

This chain links TRBV6-1 with TRBJ2-5; 7 nucleotides align to TRBD2. The CDR3 has 15 residues. CDR1 is MNHNS and CDR2 is SASEGT in the germline V gene. Trimming removed 1 base from V and 4 bases from J; junction bases left unmatched: 6. CDR3 nucleotides: TGTGCCAGCAGTGAAGGCCGGACTAGTGCAGAGACCCAGTACTTC. Amino acids: CASSEGRTSAETQYF.

The rearrangement links TRBV2 to TRBJ1-1, with 8 positions matching TRBD1. The V segment lost 7 bases and the J segment 6 bases; nucleotides outside the gene matches: 10. The CDR3 is 14 amino acids. Germline CDR1 SNHLY, CDR2 FYNNEI. The CDR3: CASILGRGRPEAFF. DNA of the CDR3: TGTGCCAGCATTCTGGGCAGGGGGCGTCCTGAAGCTTTCTTT.

The chain couples TRBV13 to TRBJ2-1; 10 bases map to TRBD1. The CDR3 is 16 residues long. Germline loops: CDR1 PRHDT, CDR2 FYEKMQ (reference sequence). The V and J ends lost 0 bases and 7 bases, in that order; junction bases with no gene match: 6. The CDR3 reads CASSLGQTGGVNEQFF. The CDR3 DNA reads TGTGCCAGCAGCTTAGGCCAGACAGGGGGCGTGAATGAGCAGTTCTTC.

J is TRBJ2-3 and V is TRBV19; TRBD1 matches 7 bases. The CDR3 covers 16 residues. V was clipped by 4 bases and J by 0 bases; unmatched bases: 7. Germline V gene sequence: CDR1 LNHDA, CDR2 SQIVND (reference sequence). The DNA of the CDR3 is TGTGCCAGTAGTAAGAGACAGGGTGGGAGCACAGATACGCAGTATTTT. As protein: CASSKRQGGSTDTQYF.

The rearrangement joins TRBV9 to TRBJ2-1; TRBD2 matches at 12 bases. Unmatched junction bases numbered 13, after V lost 0 bases and J lost 15 bases. Looked up from germline, CDR1 is SGDLS and CDR2 is YYNGEE. The CDR3 totals 16 residues. CDR3 sequence (DNA): TGTGCCAGCAGCGTAGACCCTAGCGGGGGGGCAACCCGGCGGTTCTTC. Its protein is CASSVDPSGGATRRFF. The full variable domain, its missing parts supplied by reference TRBV9 and TRBJ2-1, is DSGVTQTPKHLITATGQRVTLRCSPRSGDLSVYWYQQSLDQGLQFLIQYYNGEERAKGNILERFSAQQFPDLHSELNLSSLELGDSALYFCASSVDPSGGATRRFFGPGTRLTVL.

The chain links TRBV9 to TRBJ2-3; 8 bases match TRBD2. Germline assignment: CDR1 SGDLS and CDR2 YYNGEE. The J segment lost 2 bases and the V segment lost 2 bases, leaving 10 bases of the junction unmatched. CDR3 length: 17 amino acids. Written as DNA, the CDR3 is TGTGCCAGCAGCGTCGACGGCGGGGGGTCAATCACAGATACGCAGTATTTT. Residues: CASSVDGGGSITDTQYF. The complete variable domain, with remaining parts taken from reference TRBV9 and TRBJ2-3, reads DSGVTQTPKHLITATGQRVTLRCSPRSGDLSVYWYQQSLDQGLQFLIQYYNGEERAKGNILERFSAQQFPDLHSELNLSSLELGDSALYFCASSVDGGGSITDTQYFGPGTRLTVL.

The gene calls are TRBV2 and TRBJ1-4; D is perhaps TRBD1 (6 bases). CDR1 and CDR2 from the germline V gene are SNHLY and FYNNEI. Trimming shortened V by 8 bases and J by 8 bases, and 18 bases separated the two germline ends. The CDR3 length is 14 residues. The CDR3: CASQTGQKQEKLFF. CDR3 DNA: TGTGCCAGCCAAACGGGACAAAAGCAGGAAAAACTGTTTTTT.

The V gene is TRBV9, the J gene TRBJ2-1, with 12 bases identical to TRBD2. Germline CDR1 reads SGDLS; CDR2 reads YYNGEE. With V trimmed by 3 bases and J by 3 bases, 7 bases remained unmatched. The CDR3 spans 17 residues. CDR3 sequence: CASSGSTSGGLYNEQFF. In DNA form, the CDR3 reads TGTGCCAGCAGCGGAAGCACTAGCGGGGGGCTCTACAATGAGCAGTTCTTC.

Only one count was recorded for this clone. This rearrangement joins TRBV6-5 to TRBJ2-1; the match to TRBD1 covers 10 bases. The CDR3 runs to 14 residues. The germline V gene encodes CDR1 MNHEY and CDR2 SVGAGI. Trimming took 8 bases from V and 8 from J; bases not matched to a gene: 9. CDR3 DNA sequence: TGTGCCAGCGCAGGGACAGGGGCGGTAGATGAGCAGTTCTTC. Protein product: CASAGTGAVDEQFF.

V usage is TRBV2 and J usage is TRBJ2-5, with TRBD2 matching 11 bases. J lost 4 bases, V lost 2 bases, and 9 bases had no gene match. Germline V lookup: CDR1 SNHLY, CDR2 FYNNEI. The CDR3 loop spans 17 amino acids. For the CDR3, the DNA is TGTGCCAGCAGTGAACGGCTAGCGGGGGGCGGAGGAGAGACCCAGTACTTC. It yields the protein CASSERLAGGGGETQYF.

This clone was detected once. The chain carries TRBV5-1 and TRBJ2-2, with a weak D call TRBD1 (6 bases). The CDR3 extends over 15 amino acids. V lost 4 bases to trimming and J lost 2 bases, with 12 bases between them. Germline CDR1 and CDR2: SGHRS and YFSETQ. CDR3 protein: CASSATGPNTGELFF. CDR3 sequence (DNA): TGCGCCAGCAGCGCAACAGGGCCCAACACCGGGGAGCTGTTTTTT. Variable domain in full (rest from reference TRBV5-1 and TRBJ2-2): KAGVTQTPRYLIKTRGQQVTLSCSPISGHRSVSWYQQTPGQGLQFLFEYFSETQRNKGNFPGRFSGRQFSNSRSEMNVSTLELGDSALYLCASSATGPNTGELFFGEGSRLTVL.

The chain is built from TRBV6-1 and TRBJ1-5; no firm D call. The V gene's germline CDR1 is MNHNS and CDR2 SASEGT. V lost 8 bases to trimming and J lost 0 bases, with 8 bases between them. The CDR3 spans 13 residues. The CDR3: CASGGVSNQPQHF. The CDR3 region has the DNA TGTGCCAGCGGAGGAGTTAGCAATCAGCCCCAGCATTTT.

This chain connects TRBV4-1 to TRBJ1-1; tentative D call: TRBD1 (6 bases). The germline V and J ends were trimmed by 1 base and 4 bases, with 13 bases remaining between them. This CDR3 has 15 amino acids. Germline V gives CDR1 MGHRA, CDR2 YSYEKL. The CDR3 is CASSQAGGLGTEAFF. DNA of the CDR3: TGCGCCAGCAGCCAAGCGGGGGGGCTGGGCACTGAAGCTTTCTTT.

As to this clone: The DNA is omitted, as the CDR3 cannot be located on it reliably, and the CDR3 follows TCRdb's listing. The gene calls are TRBV5-8 and TRBJ1-1; the D call of TRBD1 is as the table states it, not checked on the DNA. The CDR3 contains 17 residues when both ends are counted. Germline V gene data show CDR1 as SGHTS and CDR2 as YDEGEE. The CDR3 reads CASSFLWTGGLNTEAFF.

This chain joins TRBV5-1 and TRBJ2-3; D is perhaps TRBD2 (6 bases). The CDR3 covers 15 residues. V shed 3 bases and J shed 3 bases, with 14 bases lying between them. Germline V gene sequence: CDR1 SGHRS, CDR2 YFSETQ. Written as DNA, the CDR3 is TGCGCCAGCAGCTCCTGGGGGGTCGGTACAGATACGCAGTATTTT. It codes for CASSSWGVGTDTQYF.

In this sample, this clone turned up once. The chain carries TRBV5-1 and TRBJ1-4; D is possibly TRBD1 (6 bases). The CDR3 loop spans 15 amino acids. CDR1 is SGHRS and CDR2 is YFSETQ in the germline V gene. V dropped 4 bases and J dropped 8 bases, with 18 bases sitting between them. The CDR3 nucleotides read TGCGCCAGCAGCCCCACAACGGTAACAGGGGAAAAACTGTTTTTT. This gives the protein CASSPTTVTGEKLFF.

The CDR3 sequence: CASGQSGGSYEQYF. CDR3 nucleotide sequence: TGTGCCAGCGGCCAGAGCGGGGGTTCCTACGAGCAGTACTTC. V gene TRBV6-5 combines with J gene TRBJ2-7, with 8 bases aligning to TRBD2. The CDR3 is 14 amino acids. V dropped 8 bases and J dropped 1; count of bases not matched to a gene: 7. Germline CDR1 reads MNHEY; CDR2 reads SVGAGI.

The CDR3 nucleotides read TGTGCCAGCAGCGCGAACCACAGGGGCGAGCAGTTCTTC. Amino acids: CASSANHRGEQFF. The V call is TRBV9, the J call TRBJ2-1; TRBD1 aligns across 7 bases. The CDR3 loop spans 13 amino acids. CDR1 is SGDLS, CDR2 YYNGEE, per germline. J lost 10 bases, V lost 3 bases, and 7 bases had no gene match.

The sample holds one count of this clone. The gene calls are TRBV4-2 and TRBJ1-1; maybe TRBD1 (5 bases). This CDR3 is built from 14 residues. The V gene's germline CDR1 is LGHNA and CDR2 YNFKEQ. V lost 5 bases and J 5 bases, leaving 15 bases between the germline ends. The DNA of the CDR3 is TGTGCCAGCAGCGTATCGGGACTCGCGACTGAAGCTTTCTTT. Translated, it gives CASSVSGLATEAFF.